This entry features one TCR beta chain sequence. The antigen is undetermined. This sample is drawn from a study of beta chain features in type 1 diabetes. Overall study results and limits: Comparison showed that naive, central memory and Treg TCRB repertoires appeared more similar among patients than among healthy donors. For Type 1 diabetes patients, all four CD4+ subsets carried TCRB CDR3s that were moderately but significantly shorter. The cDNA sequencing approach could over-represent high-TCR-expressing cells.

Investigators reverse transcribed all isolated RNA, so they sequenced expressed TCRB transcripts. Assay used: immunoSEQ multiplex PCR; TCRdb lists only in-frame clones, some missing. Altogether 200,000 to 300,000 clones are present, 11% being singletons, with the ten largest covering more than 0.015%. Trimming cost V 6 bases and J 5 bases; bases outside gene matches: 3. Germline V CDR1 and CDR2: ENHRY, SYGVKD. The CDR3 is made up of 13 amino acids. Every donor provided one heparinised blood draw, which averaged about 116 mL. V is TRBV10-3 and J is TRBJ2-3, with 9 bases that match TRBD1. This TCR derives from a man under 40 with type 1 diabetes. Sample: naive CD4+ T cells from blood. For the CDR3, the DNA is TGTGCCATCAGGGGGGACAGGGAAGATACGCAGTATTTT. This translates into CAIRGDREDTQYF.